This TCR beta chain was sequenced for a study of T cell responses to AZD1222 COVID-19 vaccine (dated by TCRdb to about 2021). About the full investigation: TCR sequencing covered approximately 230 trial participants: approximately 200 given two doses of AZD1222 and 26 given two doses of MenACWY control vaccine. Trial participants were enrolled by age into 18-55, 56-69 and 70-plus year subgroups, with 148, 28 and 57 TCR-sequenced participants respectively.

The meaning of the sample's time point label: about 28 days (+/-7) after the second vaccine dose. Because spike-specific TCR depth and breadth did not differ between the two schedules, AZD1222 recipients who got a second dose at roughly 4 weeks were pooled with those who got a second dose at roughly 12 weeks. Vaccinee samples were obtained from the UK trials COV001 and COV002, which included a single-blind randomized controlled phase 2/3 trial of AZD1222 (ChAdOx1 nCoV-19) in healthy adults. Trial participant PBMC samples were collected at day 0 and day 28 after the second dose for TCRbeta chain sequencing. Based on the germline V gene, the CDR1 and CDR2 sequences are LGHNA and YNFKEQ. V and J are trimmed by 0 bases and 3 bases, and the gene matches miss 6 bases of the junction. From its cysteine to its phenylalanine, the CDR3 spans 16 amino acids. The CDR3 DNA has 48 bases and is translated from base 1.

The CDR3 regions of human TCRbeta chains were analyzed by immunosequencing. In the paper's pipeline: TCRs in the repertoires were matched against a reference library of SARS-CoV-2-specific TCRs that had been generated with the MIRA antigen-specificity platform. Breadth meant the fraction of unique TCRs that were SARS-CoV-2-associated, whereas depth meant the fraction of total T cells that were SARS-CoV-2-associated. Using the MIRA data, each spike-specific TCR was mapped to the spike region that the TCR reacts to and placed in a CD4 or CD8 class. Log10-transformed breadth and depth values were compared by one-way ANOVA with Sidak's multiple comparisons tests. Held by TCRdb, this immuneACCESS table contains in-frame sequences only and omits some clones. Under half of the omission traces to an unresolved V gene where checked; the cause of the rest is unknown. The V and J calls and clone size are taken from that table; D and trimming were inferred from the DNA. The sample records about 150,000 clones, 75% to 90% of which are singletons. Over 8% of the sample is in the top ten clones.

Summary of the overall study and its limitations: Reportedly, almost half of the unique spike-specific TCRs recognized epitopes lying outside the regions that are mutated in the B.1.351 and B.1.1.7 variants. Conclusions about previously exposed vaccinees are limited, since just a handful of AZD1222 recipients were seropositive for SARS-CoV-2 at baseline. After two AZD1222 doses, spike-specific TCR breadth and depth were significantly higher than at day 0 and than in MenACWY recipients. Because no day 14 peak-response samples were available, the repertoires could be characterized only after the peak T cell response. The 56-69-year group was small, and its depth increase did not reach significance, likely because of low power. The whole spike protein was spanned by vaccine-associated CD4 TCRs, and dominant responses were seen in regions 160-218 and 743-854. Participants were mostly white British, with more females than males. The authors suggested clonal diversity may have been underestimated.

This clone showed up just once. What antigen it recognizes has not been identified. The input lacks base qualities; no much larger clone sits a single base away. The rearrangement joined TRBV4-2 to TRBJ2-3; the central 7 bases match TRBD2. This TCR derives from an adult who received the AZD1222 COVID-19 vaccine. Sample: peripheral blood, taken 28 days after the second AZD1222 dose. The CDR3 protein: CASSQDPSGLTDTQYF. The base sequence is TGTGCCAGCAGCCAAGACCCTAGCGGCTTAACAGATACGCAGTATTTT.